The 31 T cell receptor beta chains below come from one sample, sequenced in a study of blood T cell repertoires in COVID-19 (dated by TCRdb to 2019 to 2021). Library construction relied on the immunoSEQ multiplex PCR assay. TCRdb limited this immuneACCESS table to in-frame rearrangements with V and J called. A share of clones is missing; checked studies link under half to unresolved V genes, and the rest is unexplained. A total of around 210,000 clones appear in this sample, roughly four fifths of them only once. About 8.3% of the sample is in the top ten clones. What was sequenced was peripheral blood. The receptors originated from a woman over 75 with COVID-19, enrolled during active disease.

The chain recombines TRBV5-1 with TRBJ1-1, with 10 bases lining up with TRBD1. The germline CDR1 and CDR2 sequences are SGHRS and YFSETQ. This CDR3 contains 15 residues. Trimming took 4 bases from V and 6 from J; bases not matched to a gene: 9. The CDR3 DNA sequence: TGCGCCAGCAGCCTGGGGACAGGGGTTCCACCTGAAGCTTTCTTT. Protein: CASSLGTGVPPEAFF. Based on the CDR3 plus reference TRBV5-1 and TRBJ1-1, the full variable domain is KAGVTQTPRYLIKTRGQQVTLSCSPISGHRSVSWYQQTPGQGLQFLFEYFSETQRNKGNFPGRFSGRQFSNSRSEMNVSTLELGDSALYLCASSLGTGVPPEAFFGQGTRLTVV.

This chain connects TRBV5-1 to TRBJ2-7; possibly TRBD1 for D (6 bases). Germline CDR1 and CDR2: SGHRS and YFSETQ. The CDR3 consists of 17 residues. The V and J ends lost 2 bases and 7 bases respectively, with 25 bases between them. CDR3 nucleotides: TGCGCCAGCAGCTTCCCCGGGCCCGGGACACAATTCAGGGAGCAGTACTTC. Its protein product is CASSFPGPGTQFREQYF.

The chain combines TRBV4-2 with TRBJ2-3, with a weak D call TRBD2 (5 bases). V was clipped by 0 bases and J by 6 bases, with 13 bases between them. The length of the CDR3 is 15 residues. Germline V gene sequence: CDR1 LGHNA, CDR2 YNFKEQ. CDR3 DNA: TGTGCCAGCAGCCAAGACGGCGGAGGCGCGGATACGCAGTATTTT. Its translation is CASSQDGGGADTQYF.

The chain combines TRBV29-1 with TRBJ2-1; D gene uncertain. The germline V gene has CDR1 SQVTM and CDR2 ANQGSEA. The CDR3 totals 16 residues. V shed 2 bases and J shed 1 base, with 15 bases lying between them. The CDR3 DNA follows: TGCAGCGTTGAATCCCCAACTCCCGGGTCCTACAATGAGCAGTTCTTC. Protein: CSVESPTPGSYNEQFF.

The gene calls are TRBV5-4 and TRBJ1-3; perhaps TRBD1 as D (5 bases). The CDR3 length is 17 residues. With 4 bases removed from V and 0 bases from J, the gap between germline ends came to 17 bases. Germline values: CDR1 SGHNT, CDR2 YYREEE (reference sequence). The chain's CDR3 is CASSPGGTALSGNTIYF. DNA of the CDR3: TGTGCCAGCAGCCCCGGCGGGACTGCACTCTCTGGAAACACCATATATTTT.

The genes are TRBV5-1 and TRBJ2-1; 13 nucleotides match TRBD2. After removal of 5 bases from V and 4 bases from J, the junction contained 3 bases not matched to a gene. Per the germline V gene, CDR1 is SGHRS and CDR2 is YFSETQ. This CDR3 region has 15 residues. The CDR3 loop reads CASRTSGGKYNEQFF. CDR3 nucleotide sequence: TGCGCCAGCAGGACTAGCGGGGGGAAATACAATGAGCAGTTCTTC.

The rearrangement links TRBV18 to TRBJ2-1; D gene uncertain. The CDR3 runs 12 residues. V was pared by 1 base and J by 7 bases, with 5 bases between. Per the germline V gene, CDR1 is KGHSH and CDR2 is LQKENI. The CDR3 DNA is TGTGCCAGCTCACCACAGCTAAATGAGCAGTTCTTC. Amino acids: CASSPQLNEQFF.

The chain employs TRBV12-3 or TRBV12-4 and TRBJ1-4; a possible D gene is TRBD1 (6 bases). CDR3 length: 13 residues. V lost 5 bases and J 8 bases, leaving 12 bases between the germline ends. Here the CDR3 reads CASSPGVREKLFF. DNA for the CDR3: TGTGCCAGCAGTCCAGGGGTGCGGGAAAAACTGTTTTTT.

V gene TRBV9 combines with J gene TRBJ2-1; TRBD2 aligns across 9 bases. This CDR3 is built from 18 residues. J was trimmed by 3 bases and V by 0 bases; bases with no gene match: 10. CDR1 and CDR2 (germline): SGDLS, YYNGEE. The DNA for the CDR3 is TGTGCCAGCAGCGTAGCGGGACAGCAGACTAGCGGCTACAATGAGCAGTTCTTC. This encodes CASSVAGQQTSGYNEQFF. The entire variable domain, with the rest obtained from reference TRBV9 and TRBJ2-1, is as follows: DSGVTQTPKHLITATGQRVTLRCSPRSGDLSVYWYQQSLDQGLQFLIQYYNGEERAKGNILERFSAQQFPDLHSELNLSSLELGDSALYFCASSVAGQQTSGYNEQFFGPGTRLTVL.

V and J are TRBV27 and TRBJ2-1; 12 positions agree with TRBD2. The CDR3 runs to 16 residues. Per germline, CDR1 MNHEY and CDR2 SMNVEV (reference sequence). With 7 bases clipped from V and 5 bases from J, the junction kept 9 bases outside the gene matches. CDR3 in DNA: TGTGCCAGCACACCGGGACTAGCGGGTACTGACAATGAGCAGTTCTTC. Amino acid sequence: CASTPGLAGTDNEQFF.

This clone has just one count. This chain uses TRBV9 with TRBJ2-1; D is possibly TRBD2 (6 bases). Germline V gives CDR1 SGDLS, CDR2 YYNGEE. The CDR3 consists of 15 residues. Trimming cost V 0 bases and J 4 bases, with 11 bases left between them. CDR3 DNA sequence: TGTGCCAGCAGCGTAGTTAGCGGAGATTACAATGAGCAGTTCTTC. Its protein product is CASSVVSGDYNEQFF.

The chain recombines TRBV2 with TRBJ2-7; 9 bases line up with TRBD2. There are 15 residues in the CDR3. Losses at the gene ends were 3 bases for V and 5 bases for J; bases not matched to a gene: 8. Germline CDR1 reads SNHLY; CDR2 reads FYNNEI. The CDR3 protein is CASSEESGGMDEQYF. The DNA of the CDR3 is TGTGCCAGCAGTGAGGAGAGCGGGGGGATGGACGAGCAGTACTTC.

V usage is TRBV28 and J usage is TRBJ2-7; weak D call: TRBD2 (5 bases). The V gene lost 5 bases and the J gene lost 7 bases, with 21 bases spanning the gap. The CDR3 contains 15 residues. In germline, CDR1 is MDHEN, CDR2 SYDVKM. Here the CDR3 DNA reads TGTGCCAGCAGTCCACCCCACACGGAGCCGGGGGAGCAGTACTTC. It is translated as CASSPPHTEPGEQYF.

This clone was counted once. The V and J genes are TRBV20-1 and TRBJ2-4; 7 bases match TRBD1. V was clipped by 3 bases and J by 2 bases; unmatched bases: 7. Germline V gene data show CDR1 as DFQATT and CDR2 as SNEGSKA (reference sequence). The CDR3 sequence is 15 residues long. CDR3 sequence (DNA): TGCAGTGCTAGTCCTGCGACAGGGTCCAAAAACATTCAGTACTTC. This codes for CSASPATGSKNIQYF.

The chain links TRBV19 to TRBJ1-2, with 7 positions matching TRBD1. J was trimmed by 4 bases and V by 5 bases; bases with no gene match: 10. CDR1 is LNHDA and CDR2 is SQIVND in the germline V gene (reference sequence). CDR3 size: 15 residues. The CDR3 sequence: CASSETVTGRYGYTF. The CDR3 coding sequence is TGTGCCAGTAGTGAGACCGTGACAGGGCGCTATGGCTACACCTTC.

CDR3 bases: TGTGCCAGTACCACTCCGCAACCCATCGGCTACACCTTC. Protein sequence: CASTTPQPIGYTF. This chain links TRBV19 with TRBJ1-2; D gene uncertain. V lost 7 bases, J lost 8 bases, and 17 bases lay in between. The germline CDR1 and CDR2 sequences are LNHDA and SQIVND (reference sequence). The CDR3 is 13 amino acids.

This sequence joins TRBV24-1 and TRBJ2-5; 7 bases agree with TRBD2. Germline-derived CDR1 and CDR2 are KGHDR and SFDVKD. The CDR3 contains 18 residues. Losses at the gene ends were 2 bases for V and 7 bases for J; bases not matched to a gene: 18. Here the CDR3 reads CATSDSLPGGGQGGTQYF. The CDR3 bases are TGTGCCACCAGTGATTCGCTCCCCGGGGGAGGGCAGGGAGGGACCCAGTACTTC.

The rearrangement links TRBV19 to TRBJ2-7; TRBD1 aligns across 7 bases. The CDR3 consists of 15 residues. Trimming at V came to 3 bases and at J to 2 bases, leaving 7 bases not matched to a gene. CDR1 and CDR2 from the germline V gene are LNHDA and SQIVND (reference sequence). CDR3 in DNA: TGTGCCAGTAGTATCCATACAGGGGCCCCCTACGAGCAGTACTTC. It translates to CASSIHTGAPYEQYF.

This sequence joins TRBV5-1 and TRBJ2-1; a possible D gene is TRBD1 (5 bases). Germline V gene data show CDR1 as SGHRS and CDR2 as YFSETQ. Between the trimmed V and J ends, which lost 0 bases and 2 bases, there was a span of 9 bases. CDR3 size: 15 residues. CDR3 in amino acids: CASSLEGPPYNEQFF. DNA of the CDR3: TGCGCCAGCAGCTTGGAGGGGCCCCCCTACAATGAGCAGTTCTTC.

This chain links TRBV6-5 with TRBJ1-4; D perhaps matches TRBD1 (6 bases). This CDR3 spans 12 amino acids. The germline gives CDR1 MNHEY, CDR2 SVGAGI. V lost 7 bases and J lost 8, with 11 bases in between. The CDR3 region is CASKTGGEKLFF. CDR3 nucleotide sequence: TGTGCCAGCAAGACAGGTGGGGAAAAACTGTTTTTT.

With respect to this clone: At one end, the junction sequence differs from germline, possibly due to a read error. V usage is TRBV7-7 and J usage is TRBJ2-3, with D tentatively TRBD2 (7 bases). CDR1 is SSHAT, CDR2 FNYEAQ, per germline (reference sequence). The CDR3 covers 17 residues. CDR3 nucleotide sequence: TGTGCTAGCAGCTTAGGGGGGGGACCTCTCTCCACAGATACGCAGTATTTT. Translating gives CASSLGGGPLSTDTQYF.

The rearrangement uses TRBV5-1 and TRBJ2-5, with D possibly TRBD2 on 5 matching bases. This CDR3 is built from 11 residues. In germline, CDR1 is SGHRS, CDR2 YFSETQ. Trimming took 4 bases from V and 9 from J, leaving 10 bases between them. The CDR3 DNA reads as TGCGCCAGCAGCCTCCGGGAAGCCCAGTACTTC. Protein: CASSLREAQYF.

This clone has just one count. CDR3 sequence reads: CASGAQGNQPQHF. The CDR3 DNA sequence: TGTGCCAGTGGAGCTCAAGGCAATCAGCCCCAGCATTTT. The chain combines TRBV19 with TRBJ1-5, with D hard to call. V was cut by 8 bases and J by 2 bases, with 10 bases left in between. The V gene's germline CDR1 is LNHDA and CDR2 SQIVND (reference sequence). There are 13 residues in the CDR3.

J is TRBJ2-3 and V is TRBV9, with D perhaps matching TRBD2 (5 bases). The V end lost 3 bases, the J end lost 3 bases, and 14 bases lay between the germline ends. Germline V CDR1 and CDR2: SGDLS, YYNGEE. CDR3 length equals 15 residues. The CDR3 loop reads CASSALHRDTDTQYF. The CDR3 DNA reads TGTGCCAGCAGCGCCCTACACCGGGATACAGATACGCAGTATTTT.

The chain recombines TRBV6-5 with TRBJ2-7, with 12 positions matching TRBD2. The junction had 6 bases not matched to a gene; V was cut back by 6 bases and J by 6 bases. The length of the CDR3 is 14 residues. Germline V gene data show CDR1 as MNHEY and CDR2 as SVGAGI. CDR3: CASSSSGGAGEQYF. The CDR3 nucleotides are TGTGCCAGCAGCTCTAGCGGGGGGGCCGGCGAGCAGTACTTC.

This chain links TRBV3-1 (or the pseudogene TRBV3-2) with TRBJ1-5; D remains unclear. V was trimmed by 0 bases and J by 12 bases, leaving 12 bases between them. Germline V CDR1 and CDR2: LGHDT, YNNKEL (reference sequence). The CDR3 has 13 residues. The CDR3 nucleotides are TGTGCCAGCAGCCAAGATCGGTGGGCCATCCAGCATTTT. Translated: CASSQDRWAIQHF.

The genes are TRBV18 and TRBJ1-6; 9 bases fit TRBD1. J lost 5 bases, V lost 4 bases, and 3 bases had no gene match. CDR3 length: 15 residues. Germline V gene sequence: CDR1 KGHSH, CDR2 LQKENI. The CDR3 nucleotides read TGTGCCAGCTCACTAGGGACAGGGAATAATTCACCCCTCCACTTT. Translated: CASSLGTGNNSPLHF.

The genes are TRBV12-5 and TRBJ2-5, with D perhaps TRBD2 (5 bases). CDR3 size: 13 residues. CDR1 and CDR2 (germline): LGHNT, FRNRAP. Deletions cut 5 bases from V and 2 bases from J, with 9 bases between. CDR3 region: CASGPSGQETQYF. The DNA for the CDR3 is TGTGCTAGTGGTCCCTCGGGGCAAGAGACCCAGTACTTC.

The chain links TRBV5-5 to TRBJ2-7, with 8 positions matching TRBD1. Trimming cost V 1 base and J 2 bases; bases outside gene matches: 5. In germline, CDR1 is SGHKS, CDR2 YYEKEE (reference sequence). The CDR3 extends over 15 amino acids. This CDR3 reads CASSLQGAVPYEQYF. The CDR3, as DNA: TGTGCCAGCAGCTTGCAGGGGGCTGTCCCCTACGAGCAGTACTTC.

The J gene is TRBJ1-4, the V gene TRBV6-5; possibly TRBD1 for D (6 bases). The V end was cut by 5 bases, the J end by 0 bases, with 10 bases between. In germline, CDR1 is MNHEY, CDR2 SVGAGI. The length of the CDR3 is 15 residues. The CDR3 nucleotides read TGTGCCAGCAGTATGGACAGATCAACTAATGAAAAACTGTTTTTT. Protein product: CASSMDRSTNEKLFF.

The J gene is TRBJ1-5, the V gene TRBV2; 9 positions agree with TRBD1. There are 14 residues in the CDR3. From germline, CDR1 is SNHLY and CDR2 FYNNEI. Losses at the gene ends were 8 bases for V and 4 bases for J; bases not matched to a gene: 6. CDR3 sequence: CASSGQGPNQPQHF. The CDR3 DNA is TGTGCCAGCTCAGGACAGGGGCCTAATCAGCCCCAGCATTTT.